This record covers a single T cell receptor (beta chain). Its matching antigen is unknown. This record belongs to a study of siplizumab effects on memory and regulatory T cells. V was trimmed by 0 bases and J by 4 bases, leaving 14 bases between them. Germline-derived CDR1 and CDR2 are SGHRS and YFSETQ. The CDR3 consists of 15 residues. Measured with immunoSEQ multiplex PCR; TCRdb has only the in-frame clones, and not every one. This table has fewer than 120,000 clones, 92% appearing once. General observations from the study: Proof of suppressive function in proliferating Tregs from siplizumab cultures was not established. Assignment of a naive or memory phenotype failed for roughly 75-95% of the proliferating CD4+ or CD8+ clones.

The chain employs TRBV5-1 and TRBJ2-7, with D possibly called TRBD1 or TRBD2 (5 bases each). This TCR derives from a human donor in good health. The sample was CD4+ T cells sorted from blood. Here the CDR3 reads CASSLAGPKPYEQYF. The CDR3, as DNA: TGCGCCAGCAGCTTGGCGGGACCCAAACCGTACGAGCAGTACTTC.